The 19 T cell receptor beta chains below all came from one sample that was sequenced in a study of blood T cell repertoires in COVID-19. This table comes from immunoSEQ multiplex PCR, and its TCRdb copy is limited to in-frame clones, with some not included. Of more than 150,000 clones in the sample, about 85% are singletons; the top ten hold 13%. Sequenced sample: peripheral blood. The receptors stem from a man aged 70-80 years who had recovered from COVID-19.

CDR3 region: CASSDGENQPQHF. CDR3 bases: TGTGCCAGCAGCGACGGGGAAAATCAGCCCCAGCATTTT. This chain uses TRBV9 with TRBJ1-5, with D hard to call. Trimming stripped 3 bases from V and 4 bases from J, with 8 bases between. This CDR3 region has 13 residues. CDR1 and CDR2 from the germline V gene are SGDLS and YYNGEE.

CDR3 DNA: TGTGCCAGCAGCCTTCTAGCGGTCTCCTACAATGAGCAGTTCTTC. Residues: CASSLLAVSYNEQFF. The chain joins TRBV7-2 to TRBJ2-1; the match to TRBD2 covers 7 bases. Germline lookup yields CDR1 SGHTA and CDR2 FQGNSA. This CDR3 contains 15 residues. V lost 5 bases to trimming and J lost 0 bases; unmatched junction nucleotides: 4.

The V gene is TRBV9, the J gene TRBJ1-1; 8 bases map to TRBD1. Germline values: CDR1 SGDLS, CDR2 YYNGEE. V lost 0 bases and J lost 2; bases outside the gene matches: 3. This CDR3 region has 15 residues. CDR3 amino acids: CASSVAGQGNTEAFF. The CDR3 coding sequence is TGTGCCAGCAGCGTAGCTGGACAGGGCAACACTGAAGCTTTCTTT.

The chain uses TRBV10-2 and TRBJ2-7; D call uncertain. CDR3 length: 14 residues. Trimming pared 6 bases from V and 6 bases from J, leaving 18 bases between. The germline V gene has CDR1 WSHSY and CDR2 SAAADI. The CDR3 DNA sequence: TGCGCCAGCAGCCCCGCCGGCAGGTTTGGCGAGCAGTACTTC. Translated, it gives CASSPAGRFGEQYF.

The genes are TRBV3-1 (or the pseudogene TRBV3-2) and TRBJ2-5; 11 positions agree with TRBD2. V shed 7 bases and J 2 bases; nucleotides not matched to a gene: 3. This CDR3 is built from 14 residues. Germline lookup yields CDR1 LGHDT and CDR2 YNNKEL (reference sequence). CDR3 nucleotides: TGTGCCAGCACCTTAGCGGGAGGGCAAGAGACCCAGTACTTC. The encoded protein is CASTLAGGQETQYF.

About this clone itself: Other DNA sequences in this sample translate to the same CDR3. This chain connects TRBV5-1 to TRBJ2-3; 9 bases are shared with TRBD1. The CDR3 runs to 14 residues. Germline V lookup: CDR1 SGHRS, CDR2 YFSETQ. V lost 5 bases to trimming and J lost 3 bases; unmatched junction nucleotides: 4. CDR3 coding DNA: TGCGCCAGCAGGGGACAGGGAGCAACAGATACGCAGTATTTT. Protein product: CASRGQGATDTQYF.

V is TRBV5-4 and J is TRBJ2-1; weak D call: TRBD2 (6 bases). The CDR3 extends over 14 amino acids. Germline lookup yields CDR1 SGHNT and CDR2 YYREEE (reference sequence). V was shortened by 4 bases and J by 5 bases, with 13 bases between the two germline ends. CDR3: CASSIRDSNNEQFF. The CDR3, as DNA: TGTGCCAGCAGCATCCGGGACTCAAACAATGAGCAGTTCTTC.

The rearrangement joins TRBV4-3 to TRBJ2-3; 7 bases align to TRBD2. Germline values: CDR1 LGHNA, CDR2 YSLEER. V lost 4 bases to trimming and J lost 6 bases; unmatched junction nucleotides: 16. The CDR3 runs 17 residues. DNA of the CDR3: TGCGCCAGCAGCCCAAGTTGGACGGGGGGTATCTCGGATACGCAGTATTTT. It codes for CASSPSWTGGISDTQYF.

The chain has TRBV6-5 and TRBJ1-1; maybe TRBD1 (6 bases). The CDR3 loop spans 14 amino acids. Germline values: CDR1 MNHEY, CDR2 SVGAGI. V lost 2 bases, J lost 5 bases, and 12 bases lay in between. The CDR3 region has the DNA TGTGCCAGCAGTTACGGCAGGGGTGAGACTGAAGCTTTCTTT. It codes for CASSYGRGETEAFF.

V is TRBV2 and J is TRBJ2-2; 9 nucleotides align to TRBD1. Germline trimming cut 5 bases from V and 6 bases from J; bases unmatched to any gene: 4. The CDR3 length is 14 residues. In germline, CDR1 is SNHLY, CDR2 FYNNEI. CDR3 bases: TGTGCCAGCAGTACAGGGGGCGCGCCCGGGGAGCTGTTTTTT. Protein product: CASSTGGAPGELFF. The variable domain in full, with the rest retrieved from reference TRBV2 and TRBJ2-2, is EPEVTQTPSHQVTQMGQEVILRCVPISNHLYFYWYRQILGQKVEFLVSFYNNEISEKSEIFDDQFSVERPDGSNFTLKIRSTKLEDSAMYFCASSTGGAPGELFFGEGSRLTVL.

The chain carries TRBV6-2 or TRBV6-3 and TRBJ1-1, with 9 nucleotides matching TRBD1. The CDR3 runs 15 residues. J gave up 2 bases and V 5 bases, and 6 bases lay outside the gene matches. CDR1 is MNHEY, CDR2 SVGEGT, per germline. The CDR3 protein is CASSRRTGVNTEAFF. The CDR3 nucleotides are TGTGCCAGCAGTCGAAGGACAGGGGTAAACACTGAAGCTTTCTTT.

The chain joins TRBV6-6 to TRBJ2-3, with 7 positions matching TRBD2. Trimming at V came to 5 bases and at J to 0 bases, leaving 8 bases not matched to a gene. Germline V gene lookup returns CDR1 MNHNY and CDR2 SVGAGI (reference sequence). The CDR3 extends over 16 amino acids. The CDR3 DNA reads TGTGCCAGCAGTCCGTTACTAGCGCCGAGCACAGATACGCAGTATTTT. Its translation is CASSPLLAPSTDTQYF.

CDR3 DNA sequence: TGTGCCAGCAGCCAAGACAGGGGAGGCGAAAAACTGTTTTTT. It codes for CASSQDRGGEKLFF. The chain combines TRBV5-5 with TRBJ1-4, with 8 bases lining up with TRBD1. The length of the CDR3 is 14 residues. Unmatched junction bases numbered 7, after V lost 4 bases and J lost 8 bases. Germline V lookup: CDR1 SGHKS, CDR2 YYEKEE (reference sequence).

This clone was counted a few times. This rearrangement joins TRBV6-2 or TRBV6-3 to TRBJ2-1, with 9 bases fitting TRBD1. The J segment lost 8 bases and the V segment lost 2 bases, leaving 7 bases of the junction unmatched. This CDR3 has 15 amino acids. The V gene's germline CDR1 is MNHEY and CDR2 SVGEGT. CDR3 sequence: CASSYPGQGVHEQFF. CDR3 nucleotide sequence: TGTGCCAGCAGTTACCCGGGACAGGGTGTACATGAGCAGTTCTTC.

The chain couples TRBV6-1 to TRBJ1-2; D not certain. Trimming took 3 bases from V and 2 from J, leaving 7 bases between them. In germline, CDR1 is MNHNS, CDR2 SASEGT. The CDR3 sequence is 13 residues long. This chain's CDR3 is CASSETPNYGYTF. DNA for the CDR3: TGTGCCAGCAGTGAGACACCCAACTATGGCTACACCTTC.

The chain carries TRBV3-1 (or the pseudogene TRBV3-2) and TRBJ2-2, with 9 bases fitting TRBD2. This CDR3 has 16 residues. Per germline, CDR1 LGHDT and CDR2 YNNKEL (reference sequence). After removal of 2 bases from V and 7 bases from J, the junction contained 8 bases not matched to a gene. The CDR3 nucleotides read TGTGCCAGCAGCCAAAGACTAGCGGCTAAGAACGGGGAGCTGTTTTTT. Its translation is CASSQRLAAKNGELFF.

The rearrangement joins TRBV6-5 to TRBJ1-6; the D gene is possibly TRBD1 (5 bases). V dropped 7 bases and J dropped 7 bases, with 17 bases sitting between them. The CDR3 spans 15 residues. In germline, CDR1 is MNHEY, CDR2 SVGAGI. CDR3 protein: CASNLEGPGNSPLHF. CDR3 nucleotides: TGTGCCAGCAATTTGGAGGGACCGGGGAATTCACCCCTCCACTTT.

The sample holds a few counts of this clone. The CDR3 sequence: CASSLDSGGSTDTQYF. CDR3 DNA sequence: TGCGCCAGCAGCTTGGATTCGGGCGGGAGCACAGATACGCAGTATTTT. The chain couples TRBV5-1 to TRBJ2-3, with a tentative D call TRBD2 (5 bases). The CDR3 totals 16 residues. V was trimmed by 0 bases and J by 0 bases, leaving 11 bases between them. Germline CDR1 reads SGHRS; CDR2 reads YFSETQ.

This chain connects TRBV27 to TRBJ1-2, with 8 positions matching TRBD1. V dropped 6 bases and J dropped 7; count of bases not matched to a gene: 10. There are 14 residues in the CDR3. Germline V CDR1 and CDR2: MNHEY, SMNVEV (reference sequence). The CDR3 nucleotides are TGTGCCAGCAGCCCGGACAGGGAAGTCTCTGGCTACACCTTC. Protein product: CASSPDREVSGYTF.